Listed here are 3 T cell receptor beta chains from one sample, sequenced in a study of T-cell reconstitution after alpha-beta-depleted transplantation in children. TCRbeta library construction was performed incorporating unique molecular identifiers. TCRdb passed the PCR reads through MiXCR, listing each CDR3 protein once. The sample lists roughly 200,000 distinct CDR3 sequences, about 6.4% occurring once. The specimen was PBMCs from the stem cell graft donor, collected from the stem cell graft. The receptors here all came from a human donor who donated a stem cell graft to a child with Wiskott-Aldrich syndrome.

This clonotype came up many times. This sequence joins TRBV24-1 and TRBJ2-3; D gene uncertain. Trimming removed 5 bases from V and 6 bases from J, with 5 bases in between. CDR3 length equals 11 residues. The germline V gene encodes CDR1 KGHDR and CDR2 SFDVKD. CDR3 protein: CATSALDTQYF. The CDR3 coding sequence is TGTGCCACCAGTGCCCTGGATACGCAGTATTTT.

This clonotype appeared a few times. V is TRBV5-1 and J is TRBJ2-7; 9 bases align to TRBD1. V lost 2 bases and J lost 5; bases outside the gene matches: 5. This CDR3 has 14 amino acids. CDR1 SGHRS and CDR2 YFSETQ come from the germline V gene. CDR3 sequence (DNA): TGCGCCAGCAGCTTTATCACAGGGGGCAACGAGCAGTACTTC. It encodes CASSFITGGNEQYF.

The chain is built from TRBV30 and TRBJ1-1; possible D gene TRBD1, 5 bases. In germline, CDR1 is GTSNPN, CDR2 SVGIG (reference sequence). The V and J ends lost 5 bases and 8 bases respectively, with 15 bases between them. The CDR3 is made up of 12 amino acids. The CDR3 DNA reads TGTGCCTGGGCCCGGCGGGGGTCCGAAGCTTTCTTT. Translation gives CAWARRGSEAFF.